This paragraph reports one T cell receptor (beta chain). Here immunoSEQ multiplex PCR was the method, and the copy in TCRdb shows in-frame clones only, minus some. The sample holds about 230,000 clones, nearly 90% seen once. J lost 1 base, V lost 7 bases, and 4 bases had no gene match. The V gene's germline CDR1 is MDHEN and CDR2 SYDVKM. The CDR3 covers 15 residues. This record comes from a study of blood T cell repertoires in COVID-19. This chain connects TRBV28 to TRBJ2-2; 9 nucleotides agree with TRBD2. The specimen was PBMCs or T cells enriched from blood (not recorded which). The source is a man aged 30 to 45 who had recovered from COVID-19. The CDR3 spells CASNPSGKNTGELFF. The DNA of the CDR3 is TGTGCCAGCAACCCTAGCGGGAAGAACACCGGGGAGCTGTTTTTT. Complete variable domain (other parts from reference TRBV28 and TRBJ2-2): DVKVTQSSRYLVKRTGEKVFLECVQDMDHENMFWYRQDPGLGLRLIYFSYDVKMKEKGDIPEGYSVSREKKERFSLILESASTNQTSMYLCASNPSGKNTGELFFGEGSRLTVL.